The T cell receptor (beta chain) described here comes from a study of blood T cell repertoires in COVID-19 (dated by TCRdb to 2019 to 2021). Looking at the study overall: Samples from collaborators originated in the United States, Italy and Spain and spanned both the acute and convalescent phases of COVID-19. The material from the prospective study consisted of cDNA or gDNA derived from T cells, B-cell-depleted T cells, or PBMCs. The dataset comprised deeply sampled blood TCRbeta repertoires from subjects exposed to, actively infected with, or recovered from COVID-19. The repertoires were made available in a free public database intended to serve as a resource for research on the immune response to SARS-CoV-2. Samples came from the ongoing ImmuneRACE study (first 160 participants) plus 1,254 subjects from 6 global collaborators. Sample metadata almost always included a de-identified subject ID, COVID-19 status, age in years and sex. Where HLA class I and class II types were available, the types were taken from metadata supplied by the sample provider, not from assay-based typing. What the research found in general, with its limitations: The amount of clinical and demographic metadata varied by source and participant and was provided uncurated.

Remarks on this clone: Its antigen is still unknown. No base-level quality is on record; no much larger clone is a single base apart.

TCRbeta CDR3 regions were amplified from genomic DNA by means of the immunoSEQ Assay, a bias-controlled multiplex PCR. The paper's data handling went like this. Within the assay, amplification of reference gene primers was used to estimate how many nucleated cells each sample contained. To quantify the absolute abundance of each unique TCRbeta CDR3 rearrangement, sequence reads were collapsed and filtered. Productive Simpson clonality was computed per sample as the square root of Simpson's diversity index over productive rearrangements. TCRdb obtained this table from immuneACCESS and retained in-frame rearrangements with V and J assigned. These tables miss some clones; where compared with another copy, unresolved V genes account for less than half of the shortfall, and the remainder is unexplained. That table is the source of V, J and clone size, and D and trimming were worked out from the DNA. Present in this sample are about 200,000 clones, 80% to 90% of which were seen just once. Together, the top ten hold approximately 8% of the sample.

In the prospective study, participants were 18 to 89 years old, resided in 24 geographic areas of the United States, and were enrolled through a virtual design. Cohort assignment in the prospective study relied on participant-reported clinical history from a screening survey and a study questionnaire. ImmuneRACE Cohort 3 recovered participants were defined by two consecutive negative NP/OP PCR tests, healthcare professional clearance, or symptom resolution. In the prospective study, whole blood, serum and a nasopharyngeal or oropharyngeal swab were collected from each participant by mobile phlebotomists. Participants in the prospective study had the option to provide additional blood draws and questionnaires over a roughly 2-month period. Before DNA extraction, prospective study blood samples were shipped either frozen or at room temperature. Spanning cysteine to phenylalanine, the CDR3 consists of 15 amino acids. The entry retains the CDR3 DNA only, 45 bases that are in frame from base 1. The germline V gene provides CDR1 MGHRA and CDR2 YSYEKL. V loses 11 bases of germline sequence and J loses 0 bases, and the interval between the two ends is 17 bases.

The specimen sequenced was PBMCs or T cells enriched from blood (not recorded which). The rearrangement joined TRBV4-1 to TRBJ1-5; the D region possibly corresponds to TRBD1 (5 bases align). The source is a woman aged 18-35 years who had recovered from COVID-19. The CDR3 here reads CASRIRGGSNQPQHF. The base sequence is TGCGCCTCCCGAATCCGGGGGGGTAGCAATCAGCCCCAGCATTTT.